This T cell receptor (beta chain) is from a study of PD-1 blockade in classical Hodgkin lymphoma (dated by TCRdb to about 2020). Describing the broader study: Nivolumab dosing was 3 mg/kg intravenously every 2 weeks, continuing until either disease progression or unacceptable toxicity. The study used TCR beta sequencing and CyTOF to define a peripheral blood immune signature of response to PD-1 blockade in classical Hodgkin lymphoma.

Taken from cysteine to phenylalanine, the CDR3 has 15 residues. Solely the CDR3 DNA is kept, with 45 bases framed from the first base. The Qiagen DNeasy kit was used to extract genomic DNA from unsorted PBMCs and from the negatively selected CD4+ and CD8+ fractions. TCR beta CDR3 regions were amplified by immunoSEQ multiplex PCR using primers annealing to V and J segments. A synthetic immune receptor repertoire was used to minimize amplification bias, and any remaining bias was removed computationally after sequencing. The authors processed their data as follows. Repertoire diversity was quantified as the Shannon entropy index using custom Python scripts. Unsorted, CD4+ and CD8+ repertoires were analyzed separately, except in combined analyses where CD4+ and CD8+ sequences were merged in silico. A clone counted as expanded when the clone's frequency after treatment rose at least 2-fold relative to C1D1, and clones undetected at baseline were given a pseudocount of 0.5. Singleton clones were defined as clones with 0 or 1 copy at C1D1, and non-singleton clones were defined as clones with 2 or more copies. Clones expanded in unsorted samples were annotated as CD4+, CD8+ or unknown by matching protein sequences in sorted samples from the same patient. Wilcoxon tests on paired samples were used to test diversity changes from C1D1 to C4D1. TCRdb holds this immuneACCESS table with in-frame rearrangements only. Some clones are missing; in checked studies, unresolved V genes explain under half, and the rest has no known cause. Clone size and V and J calls were adopted from that table, with D and trimming inferred from the DNA. This sample holds about 21,000 clones; 72% were observed only once. The ten largest account for roughly 1.2% of the sample.

Points the paper makes about the study in general: CD4+ but not CD8+ TCR diversity rose significantly by C4D1 (p=0.0027 vs p=0.16), most apparent in complete responders (p=0.02). The study covered only a single clinical trial cohort, and the causes of the repertoire differences, possibly disease activity or prior therapy, were still not defined. Lower diversity was observed in patients in whom nivolumab was started less than 1 year after ASCT, and these patients were excluded from later analyses so that confounding by immune reconstitution would be avoided. Trial patients with a complete response had baseline diversity similar to that of newly diagnosed patients, while partial responders and progressors had significantly lower diversity. Baseline TCR diversity was reported as lower in newly diagnosed patients than in healthy donors, and lower still in relapsed/refractory patients.

The time point tag for this specimen amounts to: cycle 4 day 1 (C4D1), after less than 7 weeks of nivolumab. Every trial patient had relapsed following autologous stem cell transplantation, and prior brentuximab vedotin exposure was what differed among cohorts A, B and C. Using a Miltenyi CD4+ T cell isolation kit, CD4+ T cells were purified from thawed PBMCs through magnetic negative selection. A total of roughly 57 patients with relapsed/refractory classical Hodgkin lymphoma made up the trial cohort, and each patient's best overall response was complete response, partial response or progressive disease. Single-agent nivolumab was administered to trial patients in the multi-cohort phase II CheckMate 205 trial. An independent review committee assessed best overall response by applying the 2007 International Working Group response criteria. PBMCs from the trial were collected at three points: immediately before nivolumab initiation (C1D1), and during therapy at cycle 2 day 1 and cycle 4 day 1. Peripheral blood was collected in 8 mL Vacutainer Cell Preparation Tubes, from which PBMCs were isolated by centrifugation and then cryopreserved. Purified CD4+ and CD8+ fractions were prepared only for cases in which an additional PBMC sample was available. Magnetically labelled cells were removed on LS columns in a quadroMACS separator, and the flow-through was retained as the purified fraction.

Of note for this clone: There is no known antigen for this receptor. No much larger clone exists at a distance of one base, and base qualities are not known.

Sequenced here: CD4+ T cells from blood, sampled before the fourth cycle of nivolumab. The TCR comes from a human donor with classical Hodgkin lymphoma. The chain is made from TRBV21-1 and TRBJ1-1; TRBD1 is the table's D call and was not checked against the DNA. TRBV21-1 is flagged as a pseudogene. The CDR3 sequence is CASSSRASQGAMAFF. The DNA sequence follows: TGTGCCAGCAGCAGTAGAGCATCCCAGGGGGCGATGGCTTTCTTT.